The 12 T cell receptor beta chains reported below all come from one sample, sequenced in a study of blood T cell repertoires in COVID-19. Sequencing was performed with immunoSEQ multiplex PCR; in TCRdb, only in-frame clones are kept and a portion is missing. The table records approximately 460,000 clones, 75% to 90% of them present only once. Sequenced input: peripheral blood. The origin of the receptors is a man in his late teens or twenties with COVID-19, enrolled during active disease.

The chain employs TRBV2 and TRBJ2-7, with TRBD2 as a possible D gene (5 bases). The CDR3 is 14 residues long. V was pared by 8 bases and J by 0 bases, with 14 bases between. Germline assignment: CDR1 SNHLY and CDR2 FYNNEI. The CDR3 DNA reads TGTGCCAGCGCTGGACTTTACAGCTCCTACGAGCAGTACTTC. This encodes CASAGLYSSYEQYF.

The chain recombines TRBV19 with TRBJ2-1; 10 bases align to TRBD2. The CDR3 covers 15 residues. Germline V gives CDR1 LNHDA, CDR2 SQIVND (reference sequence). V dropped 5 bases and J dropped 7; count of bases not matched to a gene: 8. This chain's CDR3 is CASSVGTSVGNEQFF. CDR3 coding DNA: TGTGCCAGTAGTGTCGGGACTAGCGTTGGGAATGAGCAGTTCTTC.

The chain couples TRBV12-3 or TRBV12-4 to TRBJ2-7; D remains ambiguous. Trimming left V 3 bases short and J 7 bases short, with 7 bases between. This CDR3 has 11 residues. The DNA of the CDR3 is TGTGCCAGCAGTTTCAGTCTTGAGCAGTACTTC. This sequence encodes CASSFSLEQYF.

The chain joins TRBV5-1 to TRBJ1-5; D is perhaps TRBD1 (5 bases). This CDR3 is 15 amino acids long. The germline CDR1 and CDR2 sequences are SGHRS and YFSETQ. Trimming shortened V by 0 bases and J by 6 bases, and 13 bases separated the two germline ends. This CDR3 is CASSLAGGVTQPQHF. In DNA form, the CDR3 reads TGCGCCAGCAGCTTGGCCGGAGGGGTAACTCAGCCCCAGCATTTT.

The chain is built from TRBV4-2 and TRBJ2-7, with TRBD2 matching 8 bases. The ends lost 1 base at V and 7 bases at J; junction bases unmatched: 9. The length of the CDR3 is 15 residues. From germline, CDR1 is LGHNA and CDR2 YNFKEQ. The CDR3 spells CASSQGSRLAREQYF. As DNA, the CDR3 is TGTGCCAGCAGCCAAGGATCGAGACTAGCGAGAGAGCAGTACTTC.

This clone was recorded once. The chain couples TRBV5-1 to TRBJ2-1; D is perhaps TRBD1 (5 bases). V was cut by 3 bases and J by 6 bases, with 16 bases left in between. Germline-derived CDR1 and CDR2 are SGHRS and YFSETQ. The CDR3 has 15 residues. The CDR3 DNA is TGCGCCAGCAGCTCGGGCCCTGACAGACCCAATGAGCAGTTCTTC. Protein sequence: CASSSGPDRPNEQFF.

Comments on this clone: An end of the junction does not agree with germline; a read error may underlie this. CDR3 region: CATRGRVSTDTQYF. CDR3 DNA: TGTGCCACCAGGGGCAGGGTTTCCACAGATACACAGTATTTT. The chain carries TRBV6-5 and TRBJ2-3, with D possibly TRBD1 on 6 matching bases. Looked up from germline, CDR1 is MNHEY and CDR2 is SVGAGI. The CDR3 is 14 residues long.

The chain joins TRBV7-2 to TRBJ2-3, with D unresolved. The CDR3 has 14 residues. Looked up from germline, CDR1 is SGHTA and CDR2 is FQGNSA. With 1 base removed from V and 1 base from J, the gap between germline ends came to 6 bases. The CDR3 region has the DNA TGTGCCAGCAGCTTAGGTCAGGGCACAGATACGCAGTATTTT. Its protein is CASSLGQGTDTQYF.

This chain's CDR3 is CASSYGGPGEQYF. The CDR3 nucleotides read TGTGCCAGCAGTTACGGCGGACCGGGGGAGCAGTACTTC. The chain combines TRBV6-5 with TRBJ2-7; possibly TRBD2 for D (5 bases). Germline CDR1 and CDR2: MNHEY and SVGAGI. With 2 bases removed from V and 7 bases from J, the gap between germline ends came to 12 bases. The CDR3 spans 13 residues.

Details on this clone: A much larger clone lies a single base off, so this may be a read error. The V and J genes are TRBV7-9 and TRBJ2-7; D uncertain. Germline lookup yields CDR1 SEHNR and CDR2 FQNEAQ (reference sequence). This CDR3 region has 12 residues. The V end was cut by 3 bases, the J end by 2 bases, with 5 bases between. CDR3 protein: CASSFSAYEQYF. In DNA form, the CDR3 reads TGTGCCAGCAGCTTCTCCGCCTACGAGCAGTACTTC.

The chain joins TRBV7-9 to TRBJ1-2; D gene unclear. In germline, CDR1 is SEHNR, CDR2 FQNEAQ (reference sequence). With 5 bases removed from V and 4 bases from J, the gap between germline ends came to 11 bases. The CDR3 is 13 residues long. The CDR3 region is CASSHDLIYGYTF. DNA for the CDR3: TGTGCCAGCAGCCACGACTTGATCTATGGCTACACCTTC.

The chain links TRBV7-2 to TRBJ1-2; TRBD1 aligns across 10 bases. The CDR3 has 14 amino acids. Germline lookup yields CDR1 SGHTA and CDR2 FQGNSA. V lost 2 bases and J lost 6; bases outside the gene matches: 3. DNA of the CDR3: TGTGCCAGCAGCTTAATGGGACAGGGGAATGGCTACACCTTC. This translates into CASSLMGQGNGYTF.